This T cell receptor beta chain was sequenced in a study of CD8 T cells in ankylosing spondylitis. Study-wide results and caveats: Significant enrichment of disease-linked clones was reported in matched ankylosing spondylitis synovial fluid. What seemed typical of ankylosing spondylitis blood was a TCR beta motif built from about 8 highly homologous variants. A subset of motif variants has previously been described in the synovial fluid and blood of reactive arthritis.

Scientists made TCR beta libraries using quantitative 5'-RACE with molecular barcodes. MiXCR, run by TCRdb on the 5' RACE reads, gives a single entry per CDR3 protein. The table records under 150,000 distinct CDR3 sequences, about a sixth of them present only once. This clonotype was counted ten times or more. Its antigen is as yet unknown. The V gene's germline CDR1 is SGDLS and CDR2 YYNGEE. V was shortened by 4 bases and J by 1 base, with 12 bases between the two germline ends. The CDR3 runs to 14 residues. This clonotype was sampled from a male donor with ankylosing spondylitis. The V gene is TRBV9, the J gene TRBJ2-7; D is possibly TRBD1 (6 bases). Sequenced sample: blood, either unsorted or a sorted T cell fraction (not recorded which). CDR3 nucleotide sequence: TGTGCCAGCAGCTTGGGCCAGGGGTCCTACGAGCAGTACTTC. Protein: CASSLGQGSYEQYF.